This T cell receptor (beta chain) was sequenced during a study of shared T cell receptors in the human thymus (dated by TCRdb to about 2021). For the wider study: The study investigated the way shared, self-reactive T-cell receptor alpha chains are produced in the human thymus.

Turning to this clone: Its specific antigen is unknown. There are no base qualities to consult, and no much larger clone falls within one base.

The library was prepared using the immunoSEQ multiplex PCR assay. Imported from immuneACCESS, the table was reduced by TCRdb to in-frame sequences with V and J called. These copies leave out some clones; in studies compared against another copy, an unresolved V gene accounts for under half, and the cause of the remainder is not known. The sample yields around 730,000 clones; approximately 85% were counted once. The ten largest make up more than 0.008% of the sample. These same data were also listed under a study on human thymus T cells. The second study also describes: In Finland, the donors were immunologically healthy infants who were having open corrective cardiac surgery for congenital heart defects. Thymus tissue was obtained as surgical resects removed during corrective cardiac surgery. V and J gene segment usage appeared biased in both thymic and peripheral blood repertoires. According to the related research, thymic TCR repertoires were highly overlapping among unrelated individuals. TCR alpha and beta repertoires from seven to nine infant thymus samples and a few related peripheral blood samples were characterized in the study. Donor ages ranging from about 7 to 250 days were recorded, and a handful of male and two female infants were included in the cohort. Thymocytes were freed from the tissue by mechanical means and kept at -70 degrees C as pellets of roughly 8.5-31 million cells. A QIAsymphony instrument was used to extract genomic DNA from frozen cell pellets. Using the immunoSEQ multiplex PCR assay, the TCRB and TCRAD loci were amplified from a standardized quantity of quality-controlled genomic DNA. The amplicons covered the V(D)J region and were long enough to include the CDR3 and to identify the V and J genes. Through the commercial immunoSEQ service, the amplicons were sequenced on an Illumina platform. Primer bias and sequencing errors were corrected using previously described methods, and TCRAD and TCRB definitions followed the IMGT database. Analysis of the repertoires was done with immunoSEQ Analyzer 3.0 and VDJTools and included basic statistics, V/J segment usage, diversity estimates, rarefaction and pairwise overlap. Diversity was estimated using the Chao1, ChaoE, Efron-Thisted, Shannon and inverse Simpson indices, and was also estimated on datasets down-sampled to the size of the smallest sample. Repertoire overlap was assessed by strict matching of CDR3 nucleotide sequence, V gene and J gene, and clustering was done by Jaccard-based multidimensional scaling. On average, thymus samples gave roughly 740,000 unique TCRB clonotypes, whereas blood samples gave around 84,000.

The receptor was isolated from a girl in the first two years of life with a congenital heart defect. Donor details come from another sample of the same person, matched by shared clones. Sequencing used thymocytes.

The CDR3 sequence is CAWSRGSGNQPQHF. The sequenced DNA: TGTGCCTGGTCCCGGGGGAGTGGCAATCAGCCCCAGCATTTT. Recombination linked TRBV30 to TRBJ1-5, with TRBD1 perhaps the D gene, on 5 matching bases. Relative to germline, V is 5 bases shorter and J is 2 bases shorter, with 13 bases between their ends. For CDR1 and CDR2, the germline V gene (reference sequence) lists GTSNPN and SVGIG. Spanning cysteine to phenylalanine, the CDR3 consists of 14 amino acids. Of all the DNA, just the CDR3 is kept, 42 bases in frame from base 1.